This is a list of T cell receptor beta chains from one sample in a study of T cell changes during pregnancy in multiple sclerosis. Produced via immunoSEQ multiplex PCR; TCRdb's table is partial and in-frame only. The table has about 69,000 clones, around 92% seen once. Source: peripheral blood, taken in the third trimester of pregnancy. All receptors come from a female donor in good health, enrolled as a control in a pregnancy study. Both conserved end residues are part of each CDR3. A D gene is named only where the DNA matches it firmly. Only some rows state a clone size, as once, few, many or a class for expanded clones.

d_call: TRBD1; clone_size: once; j_call: TRBJ1-6; v_call: TRBV9; cdr3_aa: CASSARDRESPLHF; cdr3_nt: TGTGCCAGCAGCGCAAGGGACAGGGAATCACCCCTCCACTTT
d_call: NA; clone_size: few; j_call: TRBJ2-1; v_call: TRBV29-1; cdr3_aa: CSAAGYATISSYNEQFF; cdr3_nt: TGCAGCGCCGCGGGCTATGCAACCATCAGCTCCTACAATGAGCAGTTCTTC
d_call: NA; clone_size: NA; j_call: TRBJ2-7; v_call: TRBV6-5; cdr3_aa: CASSYSEGRGYEQYF; cdr3_nt: TGTGCCAGCAGTTACTCTGAGGGAAGAGGCTACGAGCAGTACTTC
d_call: NA; clone_size: NA; j_call: TRBJ1-2; v_call: TRBV15; cdr3_aa: CATSSRGGPNYGYTF; cdr3_nt: TGTGCCACCAGCAGCAGGGGCGGGCCCAACTATGGCTACACCTTC
d_call: TRBD2; clone_size: NA; j_call: TRBJ2-3; v_call: TRBV10-3; cdr3_aa: CAISEAGTSGLGTDTQYF; cdr3_nt: TGTGCCATCAGTGAGGCCGGGACTAGCGGGTTGGGCACAGATACGCAGTATTTT
d_call: TRBD1; clone_size: NA; j_call: TRBJ1-1; v_call: TRBV28; cdr3_aa: CASSRPLTGWGNTEAFF; cdr3_nt: TGTGCCAGCAGCCGTCCGTTGACAGGGTGGGGGAACACTGAAGCTTTCTTT
d_call: NA; clone_size: NA; j_call: TRBJ2-1; v_call: TRBV5-1; cdr3_aa: CASSLVGDYNEQFF; cdr3_nt: TGCGCCAGCAGCTTGGTAGGGGACTACAATGAGCAGTTCTTC
d_call: NA; clone_size: NA; j_call: TRBJ2-5; v_call: TRBV28; cdr3_aa: CASSFRTQETQYF; cdr3_nt: TGTGCCAGCAGTTTTAGGACTCAAGAGACCCAGTACTTC
d_call: NA; clone_size: once; j_call: TRBJ1-6; v_call: TRBV10-3; cdr3_aa: CATSQEGSPLHF; cdr3_nt: TGTGCCACCAGCCAGGAAGGTTCACCCCTCCACTTT
d_call: NA; clone_size: NA; j_call: TRBJ1-2; v_call: TRBV14; cdr3_aa: CASSQDRYSPFYGYTF; cdr3_nt: TGTGCCAGCAGCCAAGATCGATACAGCCCCTTCTATGGCTACACCTTC
d_call: TRBD2; clone_size: NA; j_call: TRBJ2-1; v_call: TRBV9; cdr3_aa: CASSVGLDSYNEQFF; cdr3_nt: TGTGCCAGCAGCGTGGGACTAGACTCCTACAATGAGCAGTTCTTC
d_call: NA; clone_size: NA; j_call: TRBJ2-7; v_call: TRBV7-8; cdr3_aa: CASSLVGRVSYEQYF; cdr3_nt: TGTGCCAGCAGCTTAGTTGGGCGGGTATCCTACGAGCAGTACTTC
d_call: NA; clone_size: NA; j_call: TRBJ2-2; v_call: TRBV6-1; cdr3_aa: CASNPGAVGELFF; cdr3_nt: TGTGCCAGCAATCCGGGAGCGGTCGGGGAGCTGTTTTTT
d_call: TRBD1; clone_size: NA; j_call: TRBJ1-6; v_call: TRBV6-6; cdr3_aa: CASSLGGTGANSPLHF; cdr3_nt: TGTGCCAGCAGCCTAGGGGGGACAGGGGCTAATTCACCCCTCCACTTT
d_call: TRBD2; clone_size: NA; j_call: TRBJ2-3; v_call: TRBV7-3; cdr3_aa: CASNTSGSGDTQYF; cdr3_nt: TGTGCCAGCAACACTAGCGGTTCAGGAGATACGCAGTATTTT
d_call: NA; clone_size: NA; j_call: TRBJ1-6; v_call: TRBV18; cdr3_aa: CASSPPGLNSPLHF; cdr3_nt: TGTGCCAGCTCACCGCCGGGACTGAATTCACCCCTCCACTTT
d_call: TRBD1; clone_size: once; j_call: TRBJ1-4; v_call: TRBV9; cdr3_aa: CAGQGVLTNEKLFF; cdr3_nt: TGTGCCGGACAGGGGGTCCTAACTAATGAAAAACTGTTTTTT
d_call: TRBD2; clone_size: once; j_call: TRBJ2-3; v_call: TRBV5-1; cdr3_aa: CASSPTPGLAGGVDTQYF; cdr3_nt: TGCGCCAGCAGCCCTACTCCGGGACTAGCGGGAGGTGTGGATACGCAGTATTTT
d_call: TRBD1; clone_size: NA; j_call: TRBJ2-7; v_call: TRBV7-3; cdr3_aa: CATKEHGTGPYEQYF; cdr3_nt: TGTGCCACAAAGGAGCATGGGACAGGGCCCTACGAGCAGTACTTC
d_call: NA; clone_size: NA; j_call: TRBJ1-1; v_call: TRBV11-1; cdr3_aa: CASSLGFGAPGLEAFF; cdr3_nt: TGTGCCAGCAGCTTAGGTTTTGGGGCCCCTGGCTTGGAAGCTTTCTTT
d_call: NA; clone_size: NA; j_call: TRBJ2-7; v_call: TRBV5-4; cdr3_aa: CASSRGVAFQSYEQYF; cdr3_nt: TGTGCCAGCAGCCGCGGCGTCGCCTTCCAATCCTACGAGCAGTACTTC
d_call: NA; clone_size: NA; j_call: TRBJ1-2; v_call: TRBV18; cdr3_aa: CASSPDRLTGEGYTF; cdr3_nt: TGTGCCAGCTCACCAGATCGGCTAACGGGAGAGGGCTACACCTTC
d_call: NA; clone_size: NA; j_call: TRBJ1-2; v_call: TRBV18; cdr3_aa: CASSPPVTLSERGYTF; cdr3_nt: TGTGCCAGCTCACCACCAGTTACTCTCTCTGAACGAGGCTACACCTTC
d_call: TRBD2; clone_size: NA; j_call: TRBJ2-7; v_call: TRBV28; cdr3_aa: CASSAGGGTPYEQYF; cdr3_nt: TGTGCCAGCAGTGCGGGGGGAGGGACACCCTACGAGCAGTACTTC
d_call: TRBD2; clone_size: once; j_call: TRBJ2-5; v_call: TRBV7-2; cdr3_aa: CASSLVRREGQKWSQYF; cdr3_nt: TGTGCCAGCAGCTTAGTTCGGCGGGAGGGCCAAAAATGGTCCCAGTACTTC
d_call: NA; clone_size: NA; j_call: TRBJ2-7; v_call: TRBV5-6; cdr3_aa: CASSSFSVVPYEQYF; cdr3_nt: TGTGCCAGCAGCTCCTTCAGTGTTGTTCCCTACGAGCAGTACTTC
d_call: TRBD2; clone_size: NA; j_call: TRBJ2-5; v_call: TRBV27; cdr3_aa: CASSFLADGETQYF; cdr3_nt: TGTGCCAGCAGTTTTCTAGCGGACGGAGAGACCCAGTACTTC
d_call: NA; clone_size: NA; j_call: TRBJ1-2; v_call: TRBV5-5; cdr3_aa: CASSLRYDYGYTF; cdr3_nt: TGTGCCAGCAGCTTGCGGTATGACTATGGCTACACCTTC
d_call: NA; clone_size: NA; j_call: TRBJ2-7; v_call: TRBV27; cdr3_aa: CASSLSLGAVPLYEQYF; cdr3_nt: TGTGCCAGCAGTTTATCGTTGGGGGCCGTACCCCTCTACGAGCAGTACTTC
d_call: TRBD1; clone_size: NA; j_call: TRBJ1-2; v_call: TRBV7-2; cdr3_aa: CASSSGAGGNYTF; cdr3_nt: TGTGCCAGCAGCTCCGGGGCAGGGGGCAACTACACCTTC
d_call: TRBD2; clone_size: NA; j_call: TRBJ2-5; v_call: TRBV4-3; cdr3_aa: CASSQVLAGGHARETQYF; cdr3_nt: TGCGCCAGCAGCCAAGTACTAGCGGGAGGCCACGCCAGGGAGACCCAGTACTTC
d_call: NA; clone_size: NA; j_call: TRBJ2-1; v_call: TRBV9; cdr3_aa: CASSGGTGSYNEQFF; cdr3_nt: TGTGCCAGCAGCGGTGGTACTGGCTCCTACAATGAGCAGTTCTTC